The clone carrying this T cell receptor beta chain appeared a few times. One entry per CDR3 protein results from TCRdb running MiXCR on the 5' RACE reads. The data hold about 50,000 distinct CDR3 sequences, with about 9.3% observed a single time. These data come from a study of early T cells in non-severe SARS-CoV-2 infection. Germline V gene data show CDR1 as DFQATT and CDR2 as SNEGSKA (reference sequence). The CDR3 totals 15 residues. V shed 3 bases and J 2 bases; nucleotides not matched to a gene: 6. The receptor's source is an adult who was a healthcare worker with PCR-confirmed SARS-CoV-2 infection or an uninfected control (not recorded which). The chain has TRBV20-1 and TRBJ1-2, with 10 bases lining up with TRBD1. Sequencing used whole blood. The CDR3 DNA is TGCAGTGCTAGTCTTTTGGGACAGGGGAACTATGGCTACACCTTC. Translating gives CSASLLGQGNYGYTF.